This T cell receptor beta chain was found in a study of T cells in Graves' hyperthyroidism and ophthalmopathy. TCR beta CDR3 sequences were amplified from RNA transcripts. A set of HTBI primers served as the primers for a first-round RT-PCR of the TCR CDR3. TCRdb recomputed calls from the multiplex PCR reads with MiXCR, one row per CDR3 protein. The sample has roughly 380,000 distinct CDR3 sequences, about 18% seen once. At least ten counts were recorded for this clonotype. No antigen is known for it. V lost 4 bases and J lost 5, with 8 bases in between. Germline V gene sequence: CDR1 SGHAT, CDR2 FQNNGV. CDR3 length: 12 amino acids. Study-wide findings and caveats: Ophthalmopathy got predicted by the model a median around 6.8 months before its onset.

The rearrangement uses TRBV11-2 and TRBJ2-5; D not resolved. The TCR was taken from a woman younger than 35 with Graves' hyperthyroidism. Sequenced material: blood. CDR3 loop: CASSSTLETQYF. CDR3 coding DNA: TGTGCCAGCAGCTCGACCTTGGAGACCCAGTACTTC.